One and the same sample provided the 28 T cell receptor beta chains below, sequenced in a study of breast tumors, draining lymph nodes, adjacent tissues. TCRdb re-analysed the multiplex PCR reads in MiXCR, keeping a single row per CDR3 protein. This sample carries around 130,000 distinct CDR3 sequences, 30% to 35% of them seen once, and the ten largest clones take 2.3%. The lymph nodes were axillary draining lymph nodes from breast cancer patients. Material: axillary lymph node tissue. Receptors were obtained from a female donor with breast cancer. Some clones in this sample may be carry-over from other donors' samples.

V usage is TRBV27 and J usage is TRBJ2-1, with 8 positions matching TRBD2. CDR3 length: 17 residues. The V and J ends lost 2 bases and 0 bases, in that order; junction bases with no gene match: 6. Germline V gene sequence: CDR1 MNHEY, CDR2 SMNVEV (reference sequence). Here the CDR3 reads CASSLAGTRVSYNEQFF. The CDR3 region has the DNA TGTGCCAGCAGTTTAGCCGGGACTAGAGTCTCCTACAATGAGCAGTTCTTC.

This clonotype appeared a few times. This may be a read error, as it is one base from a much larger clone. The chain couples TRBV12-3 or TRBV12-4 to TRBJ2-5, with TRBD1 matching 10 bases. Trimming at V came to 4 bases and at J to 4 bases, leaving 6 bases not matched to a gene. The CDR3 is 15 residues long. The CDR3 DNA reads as TGTGCCAGCAGTTCCCCGGACAGGGGGGGAGAGACCCAGTACTTC. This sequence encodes CASSSPDRGGETQYF.

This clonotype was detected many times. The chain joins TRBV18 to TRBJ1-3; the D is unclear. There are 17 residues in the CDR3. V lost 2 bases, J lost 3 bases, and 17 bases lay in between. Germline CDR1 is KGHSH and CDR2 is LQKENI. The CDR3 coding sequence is TGTGCCAGCTCACCAACCCACGGAGAGGGTTATGGAAACACCATATATTTT. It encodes CASSPTHGEGYGNTIYF.

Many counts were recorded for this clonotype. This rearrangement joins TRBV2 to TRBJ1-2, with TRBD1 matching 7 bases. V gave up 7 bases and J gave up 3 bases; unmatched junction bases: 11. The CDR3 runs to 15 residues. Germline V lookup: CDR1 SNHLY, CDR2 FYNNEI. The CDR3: CASNLLSGTDYGYTF. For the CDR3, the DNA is TGTGCCAGCAATCTTTTAAGTGGGACAGACTATGGCTACACCTTC.

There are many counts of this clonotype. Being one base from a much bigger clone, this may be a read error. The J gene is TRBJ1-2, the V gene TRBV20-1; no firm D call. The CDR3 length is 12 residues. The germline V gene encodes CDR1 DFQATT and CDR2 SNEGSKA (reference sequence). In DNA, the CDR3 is TGCAGTGCTAGAGATGGGGAGTATGGCTCCACCTTC. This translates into CSARDGEYGSTF.

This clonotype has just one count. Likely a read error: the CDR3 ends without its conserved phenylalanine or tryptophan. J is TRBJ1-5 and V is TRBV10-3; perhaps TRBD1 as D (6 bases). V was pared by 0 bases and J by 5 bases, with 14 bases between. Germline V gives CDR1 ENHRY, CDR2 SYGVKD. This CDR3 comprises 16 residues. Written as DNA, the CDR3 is TGTGCCATCAGTGAGTCGAACAGGGATGACGATCAGCCCCAGCATCTT. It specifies CAISESNRDDDQPQHL.

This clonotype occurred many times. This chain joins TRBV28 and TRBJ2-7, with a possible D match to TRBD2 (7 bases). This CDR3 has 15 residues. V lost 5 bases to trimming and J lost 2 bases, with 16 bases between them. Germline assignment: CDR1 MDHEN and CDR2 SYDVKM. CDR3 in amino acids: CASSAPLGGAYEQYF. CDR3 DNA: TGTGCCAGCAGTGCTCCCTTAGGGGGGGCCTACGAGCAGTACTTC.

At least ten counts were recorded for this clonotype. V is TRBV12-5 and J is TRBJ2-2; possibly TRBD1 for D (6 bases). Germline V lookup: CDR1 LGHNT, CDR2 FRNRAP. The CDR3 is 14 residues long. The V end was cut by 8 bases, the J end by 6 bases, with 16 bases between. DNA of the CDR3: TGTGCTAGTCGGCTGCAGGGGATGTCCGGGGAGCTGTTTTTT. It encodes CASRLQGMSGELFF.

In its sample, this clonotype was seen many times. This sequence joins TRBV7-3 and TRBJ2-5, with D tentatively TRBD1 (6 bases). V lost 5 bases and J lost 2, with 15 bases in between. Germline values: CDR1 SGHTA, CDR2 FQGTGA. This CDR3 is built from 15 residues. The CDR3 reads CASSPNGQSQETQYF. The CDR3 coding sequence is TGTGCCAGCAGCCCAAACGGACAGTCACAAGAGACCCAGTACTTC.

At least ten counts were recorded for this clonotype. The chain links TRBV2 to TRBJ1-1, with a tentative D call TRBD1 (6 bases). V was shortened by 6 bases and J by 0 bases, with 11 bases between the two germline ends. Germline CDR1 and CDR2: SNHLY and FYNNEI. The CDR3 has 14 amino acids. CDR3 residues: CASSTGTLNTEAFF. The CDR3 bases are TGTGCCAGCAGCACCGGGACATTGAACACTGAAGCTTTCTTT.

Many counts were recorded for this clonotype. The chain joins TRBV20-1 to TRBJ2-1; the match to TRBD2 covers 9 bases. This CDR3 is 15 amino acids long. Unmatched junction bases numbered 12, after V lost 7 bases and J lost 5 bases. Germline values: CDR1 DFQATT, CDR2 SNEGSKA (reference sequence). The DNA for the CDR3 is TGCAGTGTTTACGCCCTAGCGGGGCCCCACAATGAGCAGTTCTTC. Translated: CSVYALAGPHNEQFF.

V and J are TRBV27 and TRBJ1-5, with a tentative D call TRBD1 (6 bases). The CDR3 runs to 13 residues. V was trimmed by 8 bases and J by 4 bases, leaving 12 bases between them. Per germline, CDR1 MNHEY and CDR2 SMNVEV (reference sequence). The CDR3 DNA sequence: TGTGCCAGCCGGGGGGGGCAGAATCAGCCCCAGCATTTT. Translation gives CASRGGQNQPQHF.

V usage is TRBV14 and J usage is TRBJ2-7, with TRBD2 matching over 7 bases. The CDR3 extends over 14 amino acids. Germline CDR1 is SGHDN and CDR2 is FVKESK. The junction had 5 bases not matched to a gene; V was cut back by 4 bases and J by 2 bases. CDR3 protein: CASSPLRGAYEQYF. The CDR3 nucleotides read TGTGCCAGCAGCCCTCTCCGGGGGGCCTACGAGCAGTACTTC.

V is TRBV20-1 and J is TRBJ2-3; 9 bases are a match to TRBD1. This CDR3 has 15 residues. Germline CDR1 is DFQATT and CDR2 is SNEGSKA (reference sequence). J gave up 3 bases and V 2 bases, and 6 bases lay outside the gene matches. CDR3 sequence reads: CSARRTGDGTDTQYF. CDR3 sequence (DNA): TGCAGTGCTAGACGGACAGGGGATGGGACAGATACGCAGTATTTT.

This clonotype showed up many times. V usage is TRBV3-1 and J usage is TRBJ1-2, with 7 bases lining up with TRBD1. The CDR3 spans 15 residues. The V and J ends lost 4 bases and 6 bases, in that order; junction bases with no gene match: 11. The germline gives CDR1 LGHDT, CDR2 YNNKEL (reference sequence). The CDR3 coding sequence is TGTGCCAGCAGCCTTAGCGACAGGGTAGCCAATGGCTACACCTTC. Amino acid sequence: CASSLSDRVANGYTF.

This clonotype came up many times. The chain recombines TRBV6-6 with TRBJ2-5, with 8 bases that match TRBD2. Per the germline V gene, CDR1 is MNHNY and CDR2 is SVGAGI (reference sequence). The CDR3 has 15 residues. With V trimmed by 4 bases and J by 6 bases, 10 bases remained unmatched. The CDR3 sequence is CASSSGGAGGKTQYF. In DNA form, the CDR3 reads TGTGCCAGCAGTTCCGGAGGTGCGGGGGGAAAGACCCAGTACTTC.

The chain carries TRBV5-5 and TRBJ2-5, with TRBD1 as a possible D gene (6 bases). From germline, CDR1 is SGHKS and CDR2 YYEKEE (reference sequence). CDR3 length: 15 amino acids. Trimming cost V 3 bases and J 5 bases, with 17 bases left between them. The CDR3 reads CASSSRQAGRETQYF. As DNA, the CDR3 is TGTGCCAGCAGCTCAAGACAGGCGGGTAGGGAGACCCAGTACTTC.

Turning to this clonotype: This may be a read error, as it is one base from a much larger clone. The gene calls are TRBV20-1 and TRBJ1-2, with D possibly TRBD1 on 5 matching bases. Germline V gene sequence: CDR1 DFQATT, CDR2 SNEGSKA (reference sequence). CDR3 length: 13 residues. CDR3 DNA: TGCAGTGTTAGAACGTCGGGGGTTGGAGCCTACACCTTC. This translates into CSVRTSGVGAYTF.

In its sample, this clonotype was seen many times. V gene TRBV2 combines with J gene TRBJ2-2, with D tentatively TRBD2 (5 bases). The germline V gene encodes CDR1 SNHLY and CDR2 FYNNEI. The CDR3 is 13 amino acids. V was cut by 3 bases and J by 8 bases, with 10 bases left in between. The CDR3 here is CASSEPTGGELFF. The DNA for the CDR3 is TGTGCCAGCAGTGAGCCCACGGGGGGGGAGCTGTTTTTT.

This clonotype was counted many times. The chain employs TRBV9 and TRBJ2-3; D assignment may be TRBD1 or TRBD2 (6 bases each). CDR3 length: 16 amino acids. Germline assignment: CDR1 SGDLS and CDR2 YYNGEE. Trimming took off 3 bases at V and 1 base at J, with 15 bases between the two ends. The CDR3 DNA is TGTGCCAGCAGCGGCAAATGGGGGGCTGGCACAGATACGCAGTATTTT. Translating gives CASSGKWGAGTDTQYF.

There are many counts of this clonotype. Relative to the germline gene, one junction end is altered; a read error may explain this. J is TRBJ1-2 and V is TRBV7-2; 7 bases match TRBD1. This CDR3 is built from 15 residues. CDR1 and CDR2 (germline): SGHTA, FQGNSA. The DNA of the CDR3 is TGTGCCAGCAGCAATCGACAGGGTGGGTTTCTTGGCTACCCCTTC. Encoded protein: CASSNRQGGFLGYPF.

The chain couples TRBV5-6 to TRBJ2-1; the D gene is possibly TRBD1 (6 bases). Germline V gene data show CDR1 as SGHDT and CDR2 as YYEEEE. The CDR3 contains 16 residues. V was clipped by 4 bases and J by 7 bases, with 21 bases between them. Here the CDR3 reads CASSEHRAKESNEQFF. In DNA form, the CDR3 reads TGTGCCAGCAGCGAACACAGGGCGAAGGAGTCAAATGAGCAGTTCTTC.

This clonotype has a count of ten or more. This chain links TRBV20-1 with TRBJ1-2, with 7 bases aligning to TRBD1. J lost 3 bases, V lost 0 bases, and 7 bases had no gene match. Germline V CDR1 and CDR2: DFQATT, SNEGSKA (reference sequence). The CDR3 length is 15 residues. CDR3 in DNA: TGCAGTGCTAGAGATCCAGGCAGGGGGGACTATGGCTACACCTTC. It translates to CSARDPGRGDYGYTF.

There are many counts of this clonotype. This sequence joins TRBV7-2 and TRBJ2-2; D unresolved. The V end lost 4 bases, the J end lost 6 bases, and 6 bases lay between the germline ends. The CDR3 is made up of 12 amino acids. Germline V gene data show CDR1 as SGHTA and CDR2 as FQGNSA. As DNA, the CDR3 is TGTGCCAGCAGCTCCTATGCCGGGGAGCTGTTTTTT. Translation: CASSSYAGELFF.

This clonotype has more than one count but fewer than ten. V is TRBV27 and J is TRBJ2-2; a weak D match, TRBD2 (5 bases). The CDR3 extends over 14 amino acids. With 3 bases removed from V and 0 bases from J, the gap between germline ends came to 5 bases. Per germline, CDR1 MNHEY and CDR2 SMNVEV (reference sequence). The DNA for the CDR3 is TGTGCCAGCAGTTTGGGAGCGAACACCGGGGAGCTGTTTTTT. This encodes CASSLGANTGELFF.

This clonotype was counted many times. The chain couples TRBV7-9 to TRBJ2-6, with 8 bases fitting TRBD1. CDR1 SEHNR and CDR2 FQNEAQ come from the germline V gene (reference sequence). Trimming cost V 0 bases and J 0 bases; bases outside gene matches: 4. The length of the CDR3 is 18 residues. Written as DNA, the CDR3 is TGTGCCAGCAGCTTAGCGCAGGGGGCCCCCTCTGGGGCCAACGTCCTGACTTTC. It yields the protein CASSLAQGAPSGANVLTF.

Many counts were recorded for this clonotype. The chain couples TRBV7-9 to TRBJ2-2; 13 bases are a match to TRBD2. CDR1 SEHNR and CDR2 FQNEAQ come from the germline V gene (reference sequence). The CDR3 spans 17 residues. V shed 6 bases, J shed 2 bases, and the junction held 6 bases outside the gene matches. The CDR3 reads CASRRGLAGTNTGELFF. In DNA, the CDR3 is TGTGCCAGCAGGAGGGGACTAGCGGGGACTAACACCGGGGAGCTGTTTTTT.

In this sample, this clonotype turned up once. The CDR3 DNA follows: TGTGCCAGCAGCGTAGTGGGGACTAGCGGGGGGGCAAATGAGCAGTTCTTC. This codes for CASSVVGTSGGANEQFF. The chain employs TRBV9 and TRBJ2-1, with 16 positions matching TRBD2. The V and J ends lost 0 bases and 7 bases, in that order; junction bases with no gene match: 4. Germline V gene lookup returns CDR1 SGDLS and CDR2 YYNGEE. The CDR3 runs to 17 residues.